This T cell receptor beta chain was found in a study of T-cell memory formation after mild COVID-19 (dated by TCRdb to the early 2020s). Regarding the study in general: TCR sequence clusters from the two donors were largely donor specific. Two young, previously healthy adult volunteers made up the cohort, one male and one female. Longitudinal TCRalpha and TCRbeta repertoire sequencing tracked T-cell clones expanding and contracting after mild COVID-19 in a couple of donors.

Ficoll-Paque density gradient centrifugation was the method used to isolate PBMCs. Study-level results and caveats: Contracting CD4+ clones appeared mostly in the CM and EM memory subsets, whereas CD8+ clones were enriched in EMRA. The second-wave clones that peaked on day 37 were not confirmed to be SARS-CoV-2 specific. Some responding clones were found in pre-infection memory, which suggests that pre-existing cross-reactive memory T cells took part in the SARS-CoV-2 response. The study covered only a couple of mild cases, and larger cohorts including severe cases with pre-infection samples were considered necessary. Clones that contracted from day 15 to 85 showed balanced CD4/CD8 phenotypes, whereas a second wave of clones that expanded from day 15 to 37 leaned towards CD4+.

V has 3 bases trimmed and J has 0 bases trimmed; junction bases matching no gene number 4. Taken from the germline V gene (reference sequence), the CDR1 and CDR2 loops are DFQATT and SNEGSKA. The CDR3 starts with the cysteine, ends with the phenylalanine, and has 15 residues. Of all the DNA, just the CDR3 is kept, 45 bases in frame from base 1. In this sample, this clonotype turned up many times. No cognate antigen has been identified for it. The input lacks base qualities; no much larger clone sits a single base away. Instrument used: Illumina NovaSeq 6000. TCRalpha and TCRbeta cDNA libraries were built by 5'RACE with constant-segment primers, adding sample barcodes and unique molecular identifiers. RNA was extracted from every sample with Trizol reagent. The libraries were amplified in two PCR steps, and the second step added a second sample barcode and Illumina TruSeq adapters. The libraries were sequenced on an Illumina NovaSeq using 2 x 150 bp paired-end reads. The paper's processing steps were these. The reads were demultiplexed and collapsed into UMI-guided consensus sequences using migec v1.2.7. With mixcr v2.1.11, UMI consensuses were aligned to TRA and TRB V and J templates and assembled into clonotypes. Clonotypes were classified as expanded or contracted when called significant by both edgeR and NoisET, with noise models trained on biological replicates. For edgeR calls, the thresholds were a false discovery rate-adjusted p below 0.01 and a log2 fold-change of 1. As an exploratory analysis of dynamics, PCA with hierarchical clustering was applied to max-normalized trajectories of the 1000 most abundant clonotypes. The CD4 or CD8 phenotype of responding clones was assigned using the separately sequenced CD4+ and CD8+ repertoires. TCRdb reran the public reads through fastp at Q25 and MiXCR, keeping productive beta chains. CDR3 protein sequences are deduplicated, and each keeps its most common genes and DNA. None of the V and J calls come from the authors' own analysis; TCRdb made them. The sample table shows 130,000 to 150,000 distinct CDR3 sequences, and 15% to 20% are seen once. Approximately 2% of the sample is in the top ten clones.

Sequencing was performed on PBMCs or a T cell subset sorted from them (not recorded which). The rearrangement joined TRBV20-1 to TRBJ2-4; 8 bases in the junction line up with TRBD1. This sequence was found in an adult woman who had mild COVID-19 (a few samples of this study predate the infection). The sample titles of this study are shuffled in the database, so cell type and time point are left out; the donor was told from shared clones. CDR3 protein: CSASGQGGAKNIQYF. At the DNA level, the sequence is TGCAGTGCTAGTGGACAGGGAGGAGCCAAAAACATTCAGTACTTC.